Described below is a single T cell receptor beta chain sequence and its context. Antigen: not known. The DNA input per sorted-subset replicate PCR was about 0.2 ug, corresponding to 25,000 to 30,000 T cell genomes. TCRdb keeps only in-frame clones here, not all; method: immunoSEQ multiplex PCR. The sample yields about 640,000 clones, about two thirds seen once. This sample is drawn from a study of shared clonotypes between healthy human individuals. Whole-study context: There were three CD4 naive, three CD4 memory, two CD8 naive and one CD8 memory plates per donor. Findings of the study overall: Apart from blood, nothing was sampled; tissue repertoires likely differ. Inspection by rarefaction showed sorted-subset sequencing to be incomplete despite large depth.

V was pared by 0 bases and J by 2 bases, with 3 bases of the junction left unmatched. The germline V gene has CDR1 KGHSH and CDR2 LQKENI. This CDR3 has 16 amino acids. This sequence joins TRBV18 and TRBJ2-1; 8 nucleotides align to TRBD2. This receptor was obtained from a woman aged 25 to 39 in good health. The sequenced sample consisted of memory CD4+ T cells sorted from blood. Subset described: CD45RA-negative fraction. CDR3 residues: CASSPPKLAAYNEQFF. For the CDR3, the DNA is TGTGCCAGCTCACCACCGAAACTAGCGGCCTACAATGAGCAGTTCTTC.